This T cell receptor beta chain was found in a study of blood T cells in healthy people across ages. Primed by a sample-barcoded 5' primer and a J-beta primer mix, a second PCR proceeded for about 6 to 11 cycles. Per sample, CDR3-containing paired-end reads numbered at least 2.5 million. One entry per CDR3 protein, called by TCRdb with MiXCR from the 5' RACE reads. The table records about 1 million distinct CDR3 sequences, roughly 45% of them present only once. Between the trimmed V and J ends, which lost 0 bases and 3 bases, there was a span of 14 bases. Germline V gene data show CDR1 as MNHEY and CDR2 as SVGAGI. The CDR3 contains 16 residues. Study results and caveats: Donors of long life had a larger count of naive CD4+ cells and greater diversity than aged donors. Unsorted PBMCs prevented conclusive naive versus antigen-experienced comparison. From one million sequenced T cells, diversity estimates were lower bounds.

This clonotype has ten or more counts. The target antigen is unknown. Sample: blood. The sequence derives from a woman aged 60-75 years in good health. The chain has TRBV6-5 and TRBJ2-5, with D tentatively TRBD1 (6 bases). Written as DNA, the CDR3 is TGTGCCAGCAGTTACTCACAGGGATGGGGCGAAGAGACCCAGTACTTC. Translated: CASSYSQGWGEETQYF.